These 9 T cell receptor beta chains were all obtained from the same sample, sequenced in a study of cytomegalovirus exposure and HLA in healthy donors. Data came from immunoSEQ multiplex PCR; TCRdb stores just in-frame clones and leaves some out. The table has approximately 100,000 clones, about nine tenths seen once. The specimen sequenced was PBMCs. The source is a woman aged 18 to 35 in good health and CMV-seronegative.

The chain uses TRBV28 and TRBJ2-4; D gene unclear. CDR3 length: 14 amino acids. The germline CDR1 and CDR2 sequences are MDHEN and SYDVKM. The V and J ends lost 5 bases and 2 bases respectively, with 10 bases between them. The CDR3 nucleotides are TGTGCCAGCAGTGTTAGTCCCCCCAAAAACATTCAGTACTTC. Translating gives CASSVSPPKNIQYF. The variable domain in full, with the rest retrieved from reference TRBV28 and TRBJ2-4, is DVKVTQSSRYLVKRTGEKVFLECVQDMDHENMFWYRQDPGLGLRLIYFSYDVKMKEKGDIPEGYSVSREKKERFSLILESASTNQTSMYLCASSVSPPKNIQYFGAGTRLSVL.

V is TRBV4-2 and J is TRBJ1-3; no clear D. Germline V gene sequence: CDR1 LGHNA, CDR2 YNFKEQ. V was cut by 9 bases and J by 4 bases, with 7 bases left in between. This CDR3 comprises 11 residues. The CDR3 protein is CASSQGNTIYF. In nucleotides, the CDR3 is TGTGCCAGTTCACAGGGAAACACCATATATTTT.

This clone was detected a few times. The chain employs TRBV5-1 and TRBJ1-6, with D perhaps matching TRBD1 (6 bases). Germline CDR1 and CDR2: SGHRS and YFSETQ. The CDR3 is made up of 16 amino acids. Deletions cut 3 bases from V and 10 bases from J, with 20 bases between. CDR3: CASSYSPTGEGSPLHF. DNA for the CDR3: TGCGCCAGCAGCTACTCCCCGACAGGAGAAGGGTCACCCCTCCACTTT.

The V call is TRBV20-1, the J call TRBJ2-3; D gene ambiguous. The CDR3 totals 11 residues. Germline CDR1 DFQATT, CDR2 SNEGSKA (reference sequence). With 3 bases removed from V and 4 bases from J, the gap between germline ends came to 5 bases. CDR3 amino acids: CSASFADTQYF. The CDR3, as DNA: TGCAGTGCTAGCTTTGCAGATACGCAGTATTTT.

The chain has TRBV6-5 and TRBJ1-1, with unresolved D. V lost 6 bases, J lost 0 bases, and 8 bases lay in between. This CDR3 spans 13 amino acids. Germline assignment: CDR1 MNHEY and CDR2 SVGAGI. The CDR3, as DNA: TGTGCCAGCAGCGCTATTATGAACACTGAAGCTTTCTTT. Its translation: CASSAIMNTEAFF.

The rearrangement uses TRBV4-2 and TRBJ1-1; the match to TRBD1 covers 7 bases. V dropped 2 bases and J dropped 4; count of bases not matched to a gene: 7. There are 15 residues in the CDR3. The germline V gene encodes CDR1 LGHNA and CDR2 YNFKEQ. The DNA of the CDR3 is TGTGCCAGCAGCCAACCACAGACAGGGATCACTGAAGCTTTCTTT. Its protein product is CASSQPQTGITEAFF.

The chain is built from TRBV19 and TRBJ1-2, with D perhaps matching TRBD1 (5 bases). This CDR3 is 14 amino acids long. Trimming shortened V by 7 bases and J by 5 bases, and 17 bases separated the two germline ends. The germline CDR1 and CDR2 sequences are LNHDA and SQIVND (reference sequence). CDR3 nucleotide sequence: TGTGCCAGTACCAAACAGGCGCCCGAATATGGCTACACCTTC. Residues: CASTKQAPEYGYTF.

The V and J genes are TRBV6-5 and TRBJ2-3, with 8 bases that match TRBD1. The CDR3 has 14 residues. Germline loops: CDR1 MNHEY, CDR2 SVGAGI. Unmatched junction bases numbered 10, after V lost 10 bases and J lost 4 bases. The CDR3 region has the DNA TGTGCCATCCGGCCAGGGGGCAAGTCAGATACGCAGTATTTT. The encoded protein is CAIRPGGKSDTQYF.

The genes are TRBV23-1 and TRBJ2-1; 13 nucleotides agree with TRBD2. TRBV23-1 qualifies as an ORF whose function is uncertain. With V trimmed by 0 bases and J by 0 bases, 17 bases remained unmatched. The CDR3 sequence is 23 residues long. The CDR3: CASSQSGDTTRTSGGGSYNEQFF. CDR3 DNA sequence: TGCGCCAGCAGTCAATCGGGGGACACGACCCGGACTAGCGGGGGCGGCTCCTACAATGAGCAGTTCTTC.